This paragraph covers one T cell receptor (beta chain) sequence. Antigen: not known. CD45RO-negative CD8 cells positively selected for CCR7 made up the naive population, which excluded terminally differentiated effector memory CD45RA+ cells. This entry comes from a study of shared clonotypes between healthy human individuals. Overall study: Per donor, three plates held CD4 naive cells, three held CD4 memory, two held CD8 naive and one held CD8 memory.

Data came from immunoSEQ multiplex PCR; TCRdb stores just in-frame clones and leaves some out. The data show 550,000 to 650,000 clones, approximately 96% seen once. The CDR3 is 15 amino acids. In germline, CDR1 is LNHNV, CDR2 YYDKDF (reference sequence). V lost 6 bases and J lost 2, with 14 bases in between. Study-level results: Researchers sampled blood only, noting tissue repertoires likely differ.

This sequence originates from a woman between 25 and 40 years old in good health. The genes are TRBV15 and TRBJ1-5; D gene unclear. The sequenced sample consisted of naive CD8+ T cells sorted from blood. The CDR3 spells CATSEGTVRNQPQHF. The CDR3 DNA reads as TGTGCCACCAGTGAAGGAACGGTACGCAATCAGCCCCAGCATTTT.